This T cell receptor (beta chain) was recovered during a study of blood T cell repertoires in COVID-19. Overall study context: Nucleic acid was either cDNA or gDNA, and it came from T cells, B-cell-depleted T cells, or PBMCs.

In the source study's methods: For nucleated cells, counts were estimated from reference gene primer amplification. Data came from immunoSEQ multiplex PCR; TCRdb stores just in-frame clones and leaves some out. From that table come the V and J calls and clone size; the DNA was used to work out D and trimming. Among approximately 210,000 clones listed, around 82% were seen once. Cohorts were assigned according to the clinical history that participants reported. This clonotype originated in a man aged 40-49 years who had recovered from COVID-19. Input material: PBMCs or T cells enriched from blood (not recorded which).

This CDR3 reads CASSPDSISNIQYF. CDR3 bases: TGTGCCAGCTCACCCGATAGCATCTCAAACATTCAGTACTTC. The rearrangement links TRBV18 to TRBJ2-4; D unclear. The CDR3 length is 14 residues. V was clipped by 3 bases and J by 6 bases, with 12 bases between them. CDR1 KGHSH and CDR2 LQKENI come from the germline V gene.